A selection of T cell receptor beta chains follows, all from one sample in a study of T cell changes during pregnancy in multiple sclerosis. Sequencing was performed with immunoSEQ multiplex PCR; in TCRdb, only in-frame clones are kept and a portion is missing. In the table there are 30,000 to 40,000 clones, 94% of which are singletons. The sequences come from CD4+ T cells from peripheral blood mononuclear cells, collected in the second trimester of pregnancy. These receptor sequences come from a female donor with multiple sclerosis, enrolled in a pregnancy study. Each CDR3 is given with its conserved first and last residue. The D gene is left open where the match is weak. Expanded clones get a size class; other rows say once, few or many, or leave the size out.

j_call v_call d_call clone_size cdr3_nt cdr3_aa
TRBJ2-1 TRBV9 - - TGTGCCAGCAGCATGGCGGGGACCAATGAGCAGTTCTTC CASSMAGTNEQFF
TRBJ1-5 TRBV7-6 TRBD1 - TGTGCCAGCGCGATCGGGACAGGGGAAAGTCAGCCCCAGCATTTT CASAIGTGESQPQHF
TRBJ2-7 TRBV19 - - TGTGCCAGTAGTAAGGAGAGCTACTCCTACGAGCAGTACTTC CASSKESYSYEQYF
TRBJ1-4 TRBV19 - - TGTGCCAGTAGTTCATCAGTATACGAACTGTTTTTT CASSSSVYELFF
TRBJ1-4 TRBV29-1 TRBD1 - TGCAGCGCCCGACAGGGAGATGAAAAACTGTTTTTT CSARQGDEKLFF
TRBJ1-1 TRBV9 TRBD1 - TGTGCCAGCAGCGCGGGACAGGGGCGGGCGAACACTGAAGCTTTCTTT CASSAGQGRANTEAFF
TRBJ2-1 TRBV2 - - TGTGCCAGCAATAGCGGTCCCAGTGAGCAGTTCTTC CASNSGPSEQFF
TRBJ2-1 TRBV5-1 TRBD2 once TGCGCCAGCAGCCCCGGGACTAGCTCCTACAATGAGCAGTTCTTC CASSPGTSSYNEQFF
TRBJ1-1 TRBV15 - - TGTGCCACCAGCAGAGTTCGAGGGAACACTGAAGCTTTCTTT CATSRVRGNTEAFF
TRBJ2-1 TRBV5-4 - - TGTGCCAGCAGCACGAAAACTAGCCCCAATCACAATGAGCAGTTCTTC CASSTKTSPNHNEQFF
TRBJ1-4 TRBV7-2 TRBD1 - TGTGCCAGCAGCCCCTGGGGCAGGGGGCTGACTAATGAAAAACTGTTTTTT CASSPWGRGLTNEKLFF
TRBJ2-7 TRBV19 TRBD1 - TGTGCCAGTAGTAACCCCGGGACAGGGAGCTACGAGCAGTACTTC CASSNPGTGSYEQYF